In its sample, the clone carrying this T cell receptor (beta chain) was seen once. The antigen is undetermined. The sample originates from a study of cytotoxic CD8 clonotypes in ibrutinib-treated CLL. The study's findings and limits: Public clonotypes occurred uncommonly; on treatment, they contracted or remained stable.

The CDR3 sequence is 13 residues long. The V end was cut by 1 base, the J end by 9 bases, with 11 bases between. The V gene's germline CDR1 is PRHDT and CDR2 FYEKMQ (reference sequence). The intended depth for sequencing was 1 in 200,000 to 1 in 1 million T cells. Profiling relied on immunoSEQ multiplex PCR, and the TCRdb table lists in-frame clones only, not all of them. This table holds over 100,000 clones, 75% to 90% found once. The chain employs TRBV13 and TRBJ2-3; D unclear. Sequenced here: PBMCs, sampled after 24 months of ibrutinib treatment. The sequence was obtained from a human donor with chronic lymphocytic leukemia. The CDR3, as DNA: TGTGCCAGCAGCTTAGCCGACGGAAGAACGCAGTATTTT. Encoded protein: CASSLADGRTQYF.